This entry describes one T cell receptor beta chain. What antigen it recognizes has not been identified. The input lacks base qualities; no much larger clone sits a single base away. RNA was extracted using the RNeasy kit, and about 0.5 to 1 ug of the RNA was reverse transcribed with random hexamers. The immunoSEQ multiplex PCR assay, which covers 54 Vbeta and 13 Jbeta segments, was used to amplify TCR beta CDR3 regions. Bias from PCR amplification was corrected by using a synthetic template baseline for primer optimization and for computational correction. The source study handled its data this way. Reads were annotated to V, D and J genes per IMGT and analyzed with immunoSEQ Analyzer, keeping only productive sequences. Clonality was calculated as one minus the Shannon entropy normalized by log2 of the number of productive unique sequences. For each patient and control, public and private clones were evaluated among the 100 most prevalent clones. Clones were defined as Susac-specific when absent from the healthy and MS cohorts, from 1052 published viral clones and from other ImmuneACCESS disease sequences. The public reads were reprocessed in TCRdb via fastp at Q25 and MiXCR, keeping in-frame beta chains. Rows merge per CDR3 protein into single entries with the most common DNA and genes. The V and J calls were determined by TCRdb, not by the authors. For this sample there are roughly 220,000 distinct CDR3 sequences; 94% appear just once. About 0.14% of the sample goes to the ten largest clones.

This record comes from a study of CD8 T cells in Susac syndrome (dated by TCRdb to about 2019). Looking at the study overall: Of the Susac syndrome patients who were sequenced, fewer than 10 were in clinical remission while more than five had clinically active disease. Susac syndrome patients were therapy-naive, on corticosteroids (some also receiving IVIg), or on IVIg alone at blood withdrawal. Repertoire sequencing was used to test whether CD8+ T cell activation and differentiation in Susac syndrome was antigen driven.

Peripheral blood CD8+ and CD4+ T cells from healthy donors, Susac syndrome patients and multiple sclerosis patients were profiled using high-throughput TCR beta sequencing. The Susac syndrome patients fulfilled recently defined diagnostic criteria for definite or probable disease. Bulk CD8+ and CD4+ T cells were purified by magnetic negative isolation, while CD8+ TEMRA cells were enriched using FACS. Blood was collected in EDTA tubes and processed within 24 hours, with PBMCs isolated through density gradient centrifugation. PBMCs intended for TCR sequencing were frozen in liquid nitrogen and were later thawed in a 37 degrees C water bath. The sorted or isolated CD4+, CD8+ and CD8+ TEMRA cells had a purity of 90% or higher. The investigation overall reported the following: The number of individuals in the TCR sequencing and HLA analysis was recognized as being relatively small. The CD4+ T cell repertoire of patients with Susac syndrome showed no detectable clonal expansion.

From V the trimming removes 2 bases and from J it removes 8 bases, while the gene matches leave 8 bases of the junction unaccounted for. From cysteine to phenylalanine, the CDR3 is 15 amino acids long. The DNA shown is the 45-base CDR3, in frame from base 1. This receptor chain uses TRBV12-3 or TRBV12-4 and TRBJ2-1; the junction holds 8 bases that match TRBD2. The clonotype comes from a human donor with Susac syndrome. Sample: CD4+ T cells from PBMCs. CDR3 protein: CASSLFGGGTDEQFF. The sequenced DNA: TGTGCCAGCAGTTTATTCGGGGGGGGGACGGATGAGCAGTTCTTC.